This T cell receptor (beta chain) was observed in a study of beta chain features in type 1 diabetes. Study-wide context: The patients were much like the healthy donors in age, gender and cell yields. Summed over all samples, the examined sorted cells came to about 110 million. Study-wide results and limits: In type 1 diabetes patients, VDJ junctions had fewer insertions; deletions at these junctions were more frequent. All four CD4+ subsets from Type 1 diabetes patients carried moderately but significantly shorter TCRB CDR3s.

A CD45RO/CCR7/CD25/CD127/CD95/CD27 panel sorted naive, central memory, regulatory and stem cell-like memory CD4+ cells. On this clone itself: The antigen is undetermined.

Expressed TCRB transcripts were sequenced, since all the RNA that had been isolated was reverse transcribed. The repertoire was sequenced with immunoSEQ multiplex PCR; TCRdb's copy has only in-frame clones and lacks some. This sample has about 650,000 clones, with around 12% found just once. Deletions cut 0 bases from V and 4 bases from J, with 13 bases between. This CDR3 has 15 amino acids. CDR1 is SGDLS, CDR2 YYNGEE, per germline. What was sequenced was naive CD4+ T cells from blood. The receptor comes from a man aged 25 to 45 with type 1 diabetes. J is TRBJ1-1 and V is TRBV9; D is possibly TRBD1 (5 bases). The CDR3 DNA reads TGTGCCAGCAGCGTAGGCCAAGGGGTCGCCACTGAAGCTTTCTTT. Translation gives CASSVGQGVATEAFF.